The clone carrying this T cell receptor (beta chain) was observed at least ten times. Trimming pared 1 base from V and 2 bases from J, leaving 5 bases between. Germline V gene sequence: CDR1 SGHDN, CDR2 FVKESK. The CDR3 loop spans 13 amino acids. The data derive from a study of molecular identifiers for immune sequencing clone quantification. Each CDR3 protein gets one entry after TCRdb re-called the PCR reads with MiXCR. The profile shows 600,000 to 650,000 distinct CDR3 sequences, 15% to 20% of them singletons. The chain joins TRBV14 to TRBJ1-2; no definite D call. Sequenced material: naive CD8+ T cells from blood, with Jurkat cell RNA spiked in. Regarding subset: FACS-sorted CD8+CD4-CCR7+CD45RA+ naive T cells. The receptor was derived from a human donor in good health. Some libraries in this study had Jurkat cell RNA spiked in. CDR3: CASSQVGNYGYTF. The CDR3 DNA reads TGTGCCAGCAGCCAAGTCGGCAACTATGGCTACACCTTC.